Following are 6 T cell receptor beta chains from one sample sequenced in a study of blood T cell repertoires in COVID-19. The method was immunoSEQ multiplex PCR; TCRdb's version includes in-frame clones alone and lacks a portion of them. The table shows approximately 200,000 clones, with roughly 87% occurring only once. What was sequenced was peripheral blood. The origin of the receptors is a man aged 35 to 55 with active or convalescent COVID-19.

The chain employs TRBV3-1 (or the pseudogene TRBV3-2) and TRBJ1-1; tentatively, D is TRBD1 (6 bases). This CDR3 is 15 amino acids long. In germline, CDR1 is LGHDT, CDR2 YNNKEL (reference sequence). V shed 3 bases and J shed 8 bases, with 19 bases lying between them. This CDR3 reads CASSHARTAGPEAFF. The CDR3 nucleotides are TGTGCCAGCAGCCACGCCCGGACAGCTGGGCCCGAAGCTTTCTTT.

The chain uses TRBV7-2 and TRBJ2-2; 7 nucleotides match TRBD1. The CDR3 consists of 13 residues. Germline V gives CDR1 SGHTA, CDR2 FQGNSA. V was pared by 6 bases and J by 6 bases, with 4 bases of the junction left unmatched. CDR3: CASRHRGPGELFF. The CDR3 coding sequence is TGTGCCAGCAGGCATAGGGGGCCCGGGGAGCTGTTTTTT.

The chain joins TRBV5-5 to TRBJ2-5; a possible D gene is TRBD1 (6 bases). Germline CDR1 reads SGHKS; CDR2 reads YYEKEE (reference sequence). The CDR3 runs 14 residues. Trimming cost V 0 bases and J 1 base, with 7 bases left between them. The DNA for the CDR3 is TGTGCCAGCAGCTTGGGGGGGCTCCAAGAGACCCAGTACTTC. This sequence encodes CASSLGGLQETQYF.

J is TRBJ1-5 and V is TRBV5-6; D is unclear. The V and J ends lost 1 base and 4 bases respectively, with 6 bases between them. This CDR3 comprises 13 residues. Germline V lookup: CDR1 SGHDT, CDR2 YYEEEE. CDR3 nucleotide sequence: TGTGCCAGCAGCTTGAACAGTAATCAGCCCCAGCATTTT. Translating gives CASSLNSNQPQHF.

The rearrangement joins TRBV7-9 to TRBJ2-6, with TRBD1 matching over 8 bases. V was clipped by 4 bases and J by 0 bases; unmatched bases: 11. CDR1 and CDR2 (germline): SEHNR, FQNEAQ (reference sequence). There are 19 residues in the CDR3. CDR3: CASSSNGQGAYSGANVLTF. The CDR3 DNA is TGTGCCAGCAGCTCAAACGGACAGGGAGCCTACTCTGGGGCCAACGTCCTGACTTTC.

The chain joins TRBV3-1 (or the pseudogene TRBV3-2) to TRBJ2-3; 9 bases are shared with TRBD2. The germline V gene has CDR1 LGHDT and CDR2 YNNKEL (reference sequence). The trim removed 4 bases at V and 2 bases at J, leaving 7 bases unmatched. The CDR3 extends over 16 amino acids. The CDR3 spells CASSPSSSGTTDTQYF. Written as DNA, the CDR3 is TGTGCCAGCAGCCCATCTTCTAGCGGGACCACAGATACGCAGTATTTT.